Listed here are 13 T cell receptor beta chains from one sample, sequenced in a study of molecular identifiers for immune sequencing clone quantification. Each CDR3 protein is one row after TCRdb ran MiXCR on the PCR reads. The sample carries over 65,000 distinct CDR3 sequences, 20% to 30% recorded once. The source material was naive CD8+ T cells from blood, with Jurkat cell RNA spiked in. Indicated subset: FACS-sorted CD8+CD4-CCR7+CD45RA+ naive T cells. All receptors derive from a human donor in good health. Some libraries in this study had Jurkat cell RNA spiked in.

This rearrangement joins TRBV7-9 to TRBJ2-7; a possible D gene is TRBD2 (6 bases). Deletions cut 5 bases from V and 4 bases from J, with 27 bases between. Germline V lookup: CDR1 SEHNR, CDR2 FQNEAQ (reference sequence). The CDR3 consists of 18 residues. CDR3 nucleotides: TGTGCCAGCAGCCCCCAGGAGGGCGACCCCGATCGGACGTACGAGCAGTACTTC. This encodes CASSPQEGDPDRTYEQYF.

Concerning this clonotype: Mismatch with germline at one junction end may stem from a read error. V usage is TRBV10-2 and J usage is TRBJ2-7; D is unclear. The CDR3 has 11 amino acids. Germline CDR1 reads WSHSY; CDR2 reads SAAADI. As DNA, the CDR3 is TGCGCCGGCAGAAGCTCCTACGAGCAGTACTTC. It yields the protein CAGRSSYEQYF.

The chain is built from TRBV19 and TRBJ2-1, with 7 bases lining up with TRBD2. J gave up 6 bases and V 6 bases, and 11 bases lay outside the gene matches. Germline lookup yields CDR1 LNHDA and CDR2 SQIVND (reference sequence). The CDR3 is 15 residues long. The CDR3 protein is CASRMGGGYFNEQFF. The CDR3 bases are TGTGCCAGTAGAATGGGGGGAGGGTACTTCAATGAGCAGTTCTTC.

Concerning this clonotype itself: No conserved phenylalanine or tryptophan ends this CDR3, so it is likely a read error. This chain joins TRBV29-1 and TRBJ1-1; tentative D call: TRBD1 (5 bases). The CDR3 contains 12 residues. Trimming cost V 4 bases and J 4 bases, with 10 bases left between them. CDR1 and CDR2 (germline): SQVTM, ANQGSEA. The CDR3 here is CSVGLGATEAFL. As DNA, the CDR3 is TGCAGCGTTGGTTTAGGGGCCACTGAAGCTTTCCTT.

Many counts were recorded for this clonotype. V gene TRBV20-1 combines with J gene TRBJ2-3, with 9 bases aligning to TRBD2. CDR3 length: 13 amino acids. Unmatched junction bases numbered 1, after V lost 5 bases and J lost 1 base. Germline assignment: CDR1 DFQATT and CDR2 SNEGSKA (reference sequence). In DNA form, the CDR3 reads TGCAGTGCTCGGACTAGCGGCACAGATACGCAGTATTTT. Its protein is CSARTSGTDTQYF.

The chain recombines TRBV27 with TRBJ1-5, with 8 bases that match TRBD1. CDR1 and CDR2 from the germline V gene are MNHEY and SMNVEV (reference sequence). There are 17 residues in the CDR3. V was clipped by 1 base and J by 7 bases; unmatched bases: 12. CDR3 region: CASSLYGTGGSGQPQHF. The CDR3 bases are TGTGCCAGCAGTTTATACGGGACAGGAGGTTCCGGACAGCCCCAGCATTTT.

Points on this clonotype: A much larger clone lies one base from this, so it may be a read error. CDR3 DNA sequence: TGTGCCAGCAGCCACGACCCATATGGCTGCACCTTC. Its translation: CASSHDPYGCTF. The chain recombines TRBV6-2 or TRBV6-3 with TRBJ1-2; D uncertain. In germline, CDR1 is MNHEY, CDR2 SVGEGT. There are 12 residues in the CDR3.

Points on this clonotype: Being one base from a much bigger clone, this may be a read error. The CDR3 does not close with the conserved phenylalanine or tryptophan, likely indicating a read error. The DNA for the CDR3 is TGCGCCAGCAGCCAAGAGGGGGACAGGGCAACGAACACTGAAGCTTTCATT. Its protein is CASSQEGDRATNTEAFI. The gene calls are TRBV4-3 and TRBJ1-1; TRBD1 matches 9 bases. The junction had 6 bases not matched to a gene; V was cut back by 0 bases and J by 1 base. CDR1 and CDR2 (germline): LGHNA, YSLEER. The CDR3 has 17 amino acids.

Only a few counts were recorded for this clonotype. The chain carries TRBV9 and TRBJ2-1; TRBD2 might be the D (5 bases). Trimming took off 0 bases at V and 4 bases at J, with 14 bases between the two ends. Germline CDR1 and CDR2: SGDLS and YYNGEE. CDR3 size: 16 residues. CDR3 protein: CASSVESTAVYNEQFF. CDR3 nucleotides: TGTGCCAGCAGCGTAGAATCCACAGCGGTATACAATGAGCAGTTCTTC.

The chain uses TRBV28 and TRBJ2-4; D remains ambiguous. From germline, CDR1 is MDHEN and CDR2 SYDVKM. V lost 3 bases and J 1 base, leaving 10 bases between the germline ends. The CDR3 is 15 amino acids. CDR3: CASSFPFSAKNIQYF. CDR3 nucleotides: TGTGCCAGCAGTTTCCCGTTTTCGGCCAAAAACATTCAGTACTTC.

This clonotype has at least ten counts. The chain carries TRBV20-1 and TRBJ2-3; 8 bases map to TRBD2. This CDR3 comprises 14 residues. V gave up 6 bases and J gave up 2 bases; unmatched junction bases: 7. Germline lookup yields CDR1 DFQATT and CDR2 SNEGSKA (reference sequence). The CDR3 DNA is TGCAGTGCCCGCGGGGGGCCCTACACAGATACGCAGTATTTT. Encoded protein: CSARGGPYTDTQYF.

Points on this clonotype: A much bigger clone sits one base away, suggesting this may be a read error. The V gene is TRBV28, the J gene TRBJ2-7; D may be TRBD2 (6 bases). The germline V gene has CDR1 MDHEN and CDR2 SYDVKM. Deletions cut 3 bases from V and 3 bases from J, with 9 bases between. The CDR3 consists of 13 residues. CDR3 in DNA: TGTGCCAGCAGTTTCCGGGAGCACTACGAGCAGTACTTC. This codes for CASSFREHYEQYF.

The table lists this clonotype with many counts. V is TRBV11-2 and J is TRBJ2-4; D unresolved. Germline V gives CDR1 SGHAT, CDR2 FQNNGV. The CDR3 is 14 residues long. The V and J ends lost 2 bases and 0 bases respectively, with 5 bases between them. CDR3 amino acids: CASSLTQAKNIQYF. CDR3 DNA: TGTGCCAGCAGCTTAACACAAGCCAAAAACATTCAGTACTTC. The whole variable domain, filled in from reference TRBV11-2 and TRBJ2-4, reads EAGVAQSPRYKIIEKRQSVAFWCNPISGHATLYWYQQILGQGPKLLIQFQNNGVVDDSQLPKDRFSAERLKGVDSTLKIQPAKLEDSAVYLCASSLTQAKNIQYFGAGTRLSVL.